The next 18 T cell receptor beta chains were all read from a single sample in a study of T cell responses to AZD1222 COVID-19 vaccine. Measured with immunoSEQ multiplex PCR; TCRdb has only the in-frame clones, and not every one. The table shows around 140,000 clones, with roughly nine tenths occurring only once. Specimen: peripheral blood, collected on day 0 of AZD1222 vaccination. The receptors were gathered from an adult in good health.

In DNA, the CDR3 is TGTGCCAGCAGCCAAACAGGGGACTCCTACGAGCAGTACTTC. This sequence encodes CASSQTGDSYEQYF. This sequence joins TRBV28 and TRBJ2-7; 7 positions agree with TRBD1. Losses at the gene ends were 6 bases for V and 0 bases for J; bases not matched to a gene: 5. The CDR3 is 14 residues long. Germline V gene sequence: CDR1 MDHEN, CDR2 SYDVKM.

This chain links TRBV6-5 with TRBJ1-1, with D tentatively TRBD1 (5 bases). The V and J ends lost 2 bases and 4 bases respectively, with 17 bases between them. The CDR3 length is 16 residues. From germline, CDR1 is MNHEY and CDR2 SVGAGI. CDR3 DNA: TGTGCCAGCAGTTACCTTAGACCCGGAGGGGCCACTGAAGCTTTCTTT. This gives the protein CASSYLRPGGATEAFF.

The V gene is TRBV7-2, the J gene TRBJ2-1; 9 positions agree with TRBD2. J gave up 7 bases and V 5 bases, and 6 bases lay outside the gene matches. The length of the CDR3 is 14 residues. Looked up from germline, CDR1 is SGHTA and CDR2 is FQGNSA. Here the CDR3 reads CASSKTSGGNEQFF. In nucleotides, the CDR3 is TGTGCCAGCAGCAAGACTAGCGGAGGTAATGAGCAGTTCTTC.

CDR3 DNA: TGTGCCACCCGTACAGGGAGCGCTGAAGCTTTCTTT. Translating gives CATRTGSAEAFF. This sequence joins TRBV19 and TRBJ1-1, with D perhaps TRBD1 (6 bases). The CDR3 contains 12 residues. Trimming cost V 10 bases and J 6 bases, with 15 bases left between them. In germline, CDR1 is LNHDA, CDR2 SQIVND (reference sequence).

The chain is built from TRBV6-2 or TRBV6-3 and TRBJ1-5; D is unresolved. The length of the CDR3 is 13 residues. The germline CDR1 and CDR2 sequences are MNHEY and SVGEGT. V was clipped by 0 bases and J by 6 bases, with 6 bases between them. DNA for the CDR3: TGTGCCAGCAGTTACTCGAAGGGTCAGCCCCAGCATTTT. Residues: CASSYSKGQPQHF.

This chain joins TRBV7-8 and TRBJ1-1, with D maybe TRBD1 (6 bases). The CDR3 extends over 13 amino acids. CDR1 SGHVS and CDR2 FQNEAQ come from the germline V gene. The V and J ends lost 5 bases and 4 bases respectively, with 11 bases between them. The CDR3 DNA reads as TGTGCCAGCAGCCGTACACAGGGCACTGAAGCTTTCTTT. Protein sequence: CASSRTQGTEAFF. Drawing the rest from reference TRBV7-8 and TRBJ1-1, the complete variable domain is GAGVSQSPRYKVAKRGQDVALRCDPISGHVSLFWYQQALGQGPEFLTYFQNEAQLDKSGLPSDRFFAERPEGSVSTLKIQRTQQEDSAVYLCASSRTQGTEAFFGQGTRLTVV.

As DNA, the CDR3 is TGTGCCAGCAGCTTAGTGGGGGGTTTCTACGAGCAGTACTTC. It yields the protein CASSLVGGFYEQYF. The chain carries TRBV7-9 and TRBJ2-7; maybe TRBD2 (6 bases). V was pared by 1 base and J by 3 bases, with 10 bases between. Germline lookup yields CDR1 SEHNR and CDR2 FQNEAQ (reference sequence). The CDR3 runs to 14 residues. Drawing the rest from reference TRBV7-9 and TRBJ2-7, the complete variable domain is DTGVSQNPRHKITKRGQNVTFRCDPISEHNRLYWYRQTLGQGPEFLTYFQNEAQLEKSRLLSDRFSAERPKGSFSTLEIQRTEQGDSAMYLCASSLVGGFYEQYFGPGTRLTVT.

The chain recombines TRBV20-1 with TRBJ1-1; TRBD1 might be the D (5 bases). V shed 5 bases and J shed 8 bases, with 9 bases lying between them. The CDR3 is made up of 10 amino acids. The germline V gene has CDR1 DFQATT and CDR2 SNEGSKA (reference sequence). The CDR3 DNA is TGCAGTGCTTCTAGGGGAGAAGCTTTCTTT. This encodes CSASRGEAFF.

The CDR3 coding sequence is TGTGCCAGCAGACCGGTTGGGGGTAACTATGGCTACACCTTC. Amino acid sequence: CASRPVGGNYGYTF. J is TRBJ1-2 and V is TRBV27; possibly TRBD1 for D (5 bases). The CDR3 extends over 14 amino acids. Germline CDR1 is MNHEY and CDR2 is SMNVEV (reference sequence). V was clipped by 6 bases and J by 1 base, with 12 bases between them.

This clone was found once. The chain joins TRBV18 to TRBJ2-3; 8 nucleotides match TRBD2. Germline assignment: CDR1 KGHSH and CDR2 LQKENI. V gave up 6 bases and J gave up 2 bases; unmatched junction bases: 10. This CDR3 has 16 amino acids. CDR3 sequence: CASSPKAGAFTDTQYF. CDR3 nucleotides: TGTGCCAGCTCGCCCAAAGCGGGGGCATTCACAGATACGCAGTATTTT. The entire variable domain, with the rest obtained from reference TRBV18 and TRBJ2-3, is as follows: NAGVMQNPRHLVRRRGQEARLRCSPMKGHSHVYWYRQLPEEGLKFMVYLQKENIIDESGMPKERFSAEFPKEGPSILRIQQVVRGDSAAYFCASSPKAGAFTDTQYFGPGTRLTVL.

As concerns this clone: Other nucleotide sequences from this sample produce the same CDR3. The chain is built from TRBV15 and TRBJ1-2; D ambiguous. V gave up 0 bases and J gave up 0 bases, with 5 bases separating them. Germline lookup yields CDR1 LNHNV and CDR2 YYDKDF (reference sequence). This CDR3 is 14 amino acids long. The CDR3: CATSRDRSNYGYTF. In DNA, the CDR3 is TGTGCCACCAGCAGAGATCGGTCTAACTATGGCTACACCTTC.

This clone was counted a single time. The V call is TRBV1, the J call TRBJ1-5. TRBV1 is recorded as a pseudogene. This CDR3 spans 12 amino acids. CDR3 sequence (DNA): TGCACCAGCAGCCATAGACATCAGCCCCAGCATTTT. This sequence encodes CTSSHRHQPQHF.

V gene TRBV5-6 combines with J gene TRBJ1-5; D gene ambiguous. V shed 7 bases and J shed 1 base, with 12 bases lying between them. Germline lookup yields CDR1 SGHDT and CDR2 YYEEEE. This CDR3 comprises 14 residues. The CDR3 spells CASGSTGSNQPQHF. CDR3 coding DNA: TGTGCCAGCGGTTCAACGGGGAGCAATCAGCCCCAGCATTTT.

The J gene is TRBJ2-3, the V gene TRBV7-7, with 12 bases that match TRBD2. This CDR3 contains 16 residues. In germline, CDR1 is SSHAT, CDR2 FNYEAQ (reference sequence). V lost 5 bases to trimming and J lost 2 bases; unmatched junction nucleotides: 5. The CDR3 spells CASSKLAGGFTDTQYF. The CDR3 coding sequence is TGTGCCAGCAGCAAACTAGCGGGGGGCTTCACAGATACGCAGTATTTT.

The chain combines TRBV19 with TRBJ2-6; D is perhaps TRBD1 (5 bases). This CDR3 has 16 amino acids. CDR1 and CDR2 (germline): LNHDA, SQIVND (reference sequence). V was pared by 1 base and J by 9 bases, with 16 bases between. In nucleotides, the CDR3 is TGTGCCAGTAGTATAGTTGGTGCAGGGTATAACAACGTCCTGACTTTC. Translated: CASSIVGAGYNNVLTF.

V gene TRBV27 combines with J gene TRBJ1-5; D gene ambiguous. The CDR3 contains 17 residues. Per germline, CDR1 MNHEY and CDR2 SMNVEV (reference sequence). The V and J ends lost 6 bases and 0 bases respectively, with 18 bases between them. This chain's CDR3 is CASRIVQAGYSNQPQHF. For the CDR3, the DNA is TGTGCCAGCAGAATTGTACAAGCCGGGTATAGCAATCAGCCCCAGCATTTT.

The chain uses TRBV29-1 and TRBJ1-1; 7 bases map to TRBD1. Germline V lookup: CDR1 SQVTM, CDR2 ANQGSEA. The CDR3 totals 14 residues. V was pared by 7 bases and J by 5 bases, with 13 bases of the junction left unmatched. For the CDR3, the DNA is TGCAGCGCGTTGAAGGGGGCCGTCCTGACTGAAGCTTTCTTT. It encodes CSALKGAVLTEAFF.

This chain connects TRBV5-5 to TRBJ1-2, with D possibly TRBD1 on 5 matching bases. V gave up 4 bases and J gave up 8 bases, with 18 bases separating them. The germline gives CDR1 SGHKS, CDR2 YYEKEE (reference sequence). The CDR3 contains 14 residues. CDR3: CASSQVGSHRGYTF. CDR3 nucleotide sequence: TGTGCCAGCAGCCAGGTCGGGTCCCACAGGGGCTACACCTTC.